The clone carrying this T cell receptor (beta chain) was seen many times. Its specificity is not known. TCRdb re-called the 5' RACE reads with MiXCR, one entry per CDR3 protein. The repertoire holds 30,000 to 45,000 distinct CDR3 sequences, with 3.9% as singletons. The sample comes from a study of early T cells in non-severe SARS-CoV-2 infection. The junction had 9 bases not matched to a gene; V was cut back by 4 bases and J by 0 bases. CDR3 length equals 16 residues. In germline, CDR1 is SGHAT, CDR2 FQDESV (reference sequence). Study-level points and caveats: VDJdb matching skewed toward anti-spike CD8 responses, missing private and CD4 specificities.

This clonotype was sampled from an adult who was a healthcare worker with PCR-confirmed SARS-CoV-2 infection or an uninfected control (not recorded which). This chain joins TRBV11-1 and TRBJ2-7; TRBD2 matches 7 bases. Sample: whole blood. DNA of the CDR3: TGTGCCAGCAGCTCTGCCCCACGCGGGAGCTCCTACGAGCAGTACTTC. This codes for CASSSAPRGSSYEQYF.